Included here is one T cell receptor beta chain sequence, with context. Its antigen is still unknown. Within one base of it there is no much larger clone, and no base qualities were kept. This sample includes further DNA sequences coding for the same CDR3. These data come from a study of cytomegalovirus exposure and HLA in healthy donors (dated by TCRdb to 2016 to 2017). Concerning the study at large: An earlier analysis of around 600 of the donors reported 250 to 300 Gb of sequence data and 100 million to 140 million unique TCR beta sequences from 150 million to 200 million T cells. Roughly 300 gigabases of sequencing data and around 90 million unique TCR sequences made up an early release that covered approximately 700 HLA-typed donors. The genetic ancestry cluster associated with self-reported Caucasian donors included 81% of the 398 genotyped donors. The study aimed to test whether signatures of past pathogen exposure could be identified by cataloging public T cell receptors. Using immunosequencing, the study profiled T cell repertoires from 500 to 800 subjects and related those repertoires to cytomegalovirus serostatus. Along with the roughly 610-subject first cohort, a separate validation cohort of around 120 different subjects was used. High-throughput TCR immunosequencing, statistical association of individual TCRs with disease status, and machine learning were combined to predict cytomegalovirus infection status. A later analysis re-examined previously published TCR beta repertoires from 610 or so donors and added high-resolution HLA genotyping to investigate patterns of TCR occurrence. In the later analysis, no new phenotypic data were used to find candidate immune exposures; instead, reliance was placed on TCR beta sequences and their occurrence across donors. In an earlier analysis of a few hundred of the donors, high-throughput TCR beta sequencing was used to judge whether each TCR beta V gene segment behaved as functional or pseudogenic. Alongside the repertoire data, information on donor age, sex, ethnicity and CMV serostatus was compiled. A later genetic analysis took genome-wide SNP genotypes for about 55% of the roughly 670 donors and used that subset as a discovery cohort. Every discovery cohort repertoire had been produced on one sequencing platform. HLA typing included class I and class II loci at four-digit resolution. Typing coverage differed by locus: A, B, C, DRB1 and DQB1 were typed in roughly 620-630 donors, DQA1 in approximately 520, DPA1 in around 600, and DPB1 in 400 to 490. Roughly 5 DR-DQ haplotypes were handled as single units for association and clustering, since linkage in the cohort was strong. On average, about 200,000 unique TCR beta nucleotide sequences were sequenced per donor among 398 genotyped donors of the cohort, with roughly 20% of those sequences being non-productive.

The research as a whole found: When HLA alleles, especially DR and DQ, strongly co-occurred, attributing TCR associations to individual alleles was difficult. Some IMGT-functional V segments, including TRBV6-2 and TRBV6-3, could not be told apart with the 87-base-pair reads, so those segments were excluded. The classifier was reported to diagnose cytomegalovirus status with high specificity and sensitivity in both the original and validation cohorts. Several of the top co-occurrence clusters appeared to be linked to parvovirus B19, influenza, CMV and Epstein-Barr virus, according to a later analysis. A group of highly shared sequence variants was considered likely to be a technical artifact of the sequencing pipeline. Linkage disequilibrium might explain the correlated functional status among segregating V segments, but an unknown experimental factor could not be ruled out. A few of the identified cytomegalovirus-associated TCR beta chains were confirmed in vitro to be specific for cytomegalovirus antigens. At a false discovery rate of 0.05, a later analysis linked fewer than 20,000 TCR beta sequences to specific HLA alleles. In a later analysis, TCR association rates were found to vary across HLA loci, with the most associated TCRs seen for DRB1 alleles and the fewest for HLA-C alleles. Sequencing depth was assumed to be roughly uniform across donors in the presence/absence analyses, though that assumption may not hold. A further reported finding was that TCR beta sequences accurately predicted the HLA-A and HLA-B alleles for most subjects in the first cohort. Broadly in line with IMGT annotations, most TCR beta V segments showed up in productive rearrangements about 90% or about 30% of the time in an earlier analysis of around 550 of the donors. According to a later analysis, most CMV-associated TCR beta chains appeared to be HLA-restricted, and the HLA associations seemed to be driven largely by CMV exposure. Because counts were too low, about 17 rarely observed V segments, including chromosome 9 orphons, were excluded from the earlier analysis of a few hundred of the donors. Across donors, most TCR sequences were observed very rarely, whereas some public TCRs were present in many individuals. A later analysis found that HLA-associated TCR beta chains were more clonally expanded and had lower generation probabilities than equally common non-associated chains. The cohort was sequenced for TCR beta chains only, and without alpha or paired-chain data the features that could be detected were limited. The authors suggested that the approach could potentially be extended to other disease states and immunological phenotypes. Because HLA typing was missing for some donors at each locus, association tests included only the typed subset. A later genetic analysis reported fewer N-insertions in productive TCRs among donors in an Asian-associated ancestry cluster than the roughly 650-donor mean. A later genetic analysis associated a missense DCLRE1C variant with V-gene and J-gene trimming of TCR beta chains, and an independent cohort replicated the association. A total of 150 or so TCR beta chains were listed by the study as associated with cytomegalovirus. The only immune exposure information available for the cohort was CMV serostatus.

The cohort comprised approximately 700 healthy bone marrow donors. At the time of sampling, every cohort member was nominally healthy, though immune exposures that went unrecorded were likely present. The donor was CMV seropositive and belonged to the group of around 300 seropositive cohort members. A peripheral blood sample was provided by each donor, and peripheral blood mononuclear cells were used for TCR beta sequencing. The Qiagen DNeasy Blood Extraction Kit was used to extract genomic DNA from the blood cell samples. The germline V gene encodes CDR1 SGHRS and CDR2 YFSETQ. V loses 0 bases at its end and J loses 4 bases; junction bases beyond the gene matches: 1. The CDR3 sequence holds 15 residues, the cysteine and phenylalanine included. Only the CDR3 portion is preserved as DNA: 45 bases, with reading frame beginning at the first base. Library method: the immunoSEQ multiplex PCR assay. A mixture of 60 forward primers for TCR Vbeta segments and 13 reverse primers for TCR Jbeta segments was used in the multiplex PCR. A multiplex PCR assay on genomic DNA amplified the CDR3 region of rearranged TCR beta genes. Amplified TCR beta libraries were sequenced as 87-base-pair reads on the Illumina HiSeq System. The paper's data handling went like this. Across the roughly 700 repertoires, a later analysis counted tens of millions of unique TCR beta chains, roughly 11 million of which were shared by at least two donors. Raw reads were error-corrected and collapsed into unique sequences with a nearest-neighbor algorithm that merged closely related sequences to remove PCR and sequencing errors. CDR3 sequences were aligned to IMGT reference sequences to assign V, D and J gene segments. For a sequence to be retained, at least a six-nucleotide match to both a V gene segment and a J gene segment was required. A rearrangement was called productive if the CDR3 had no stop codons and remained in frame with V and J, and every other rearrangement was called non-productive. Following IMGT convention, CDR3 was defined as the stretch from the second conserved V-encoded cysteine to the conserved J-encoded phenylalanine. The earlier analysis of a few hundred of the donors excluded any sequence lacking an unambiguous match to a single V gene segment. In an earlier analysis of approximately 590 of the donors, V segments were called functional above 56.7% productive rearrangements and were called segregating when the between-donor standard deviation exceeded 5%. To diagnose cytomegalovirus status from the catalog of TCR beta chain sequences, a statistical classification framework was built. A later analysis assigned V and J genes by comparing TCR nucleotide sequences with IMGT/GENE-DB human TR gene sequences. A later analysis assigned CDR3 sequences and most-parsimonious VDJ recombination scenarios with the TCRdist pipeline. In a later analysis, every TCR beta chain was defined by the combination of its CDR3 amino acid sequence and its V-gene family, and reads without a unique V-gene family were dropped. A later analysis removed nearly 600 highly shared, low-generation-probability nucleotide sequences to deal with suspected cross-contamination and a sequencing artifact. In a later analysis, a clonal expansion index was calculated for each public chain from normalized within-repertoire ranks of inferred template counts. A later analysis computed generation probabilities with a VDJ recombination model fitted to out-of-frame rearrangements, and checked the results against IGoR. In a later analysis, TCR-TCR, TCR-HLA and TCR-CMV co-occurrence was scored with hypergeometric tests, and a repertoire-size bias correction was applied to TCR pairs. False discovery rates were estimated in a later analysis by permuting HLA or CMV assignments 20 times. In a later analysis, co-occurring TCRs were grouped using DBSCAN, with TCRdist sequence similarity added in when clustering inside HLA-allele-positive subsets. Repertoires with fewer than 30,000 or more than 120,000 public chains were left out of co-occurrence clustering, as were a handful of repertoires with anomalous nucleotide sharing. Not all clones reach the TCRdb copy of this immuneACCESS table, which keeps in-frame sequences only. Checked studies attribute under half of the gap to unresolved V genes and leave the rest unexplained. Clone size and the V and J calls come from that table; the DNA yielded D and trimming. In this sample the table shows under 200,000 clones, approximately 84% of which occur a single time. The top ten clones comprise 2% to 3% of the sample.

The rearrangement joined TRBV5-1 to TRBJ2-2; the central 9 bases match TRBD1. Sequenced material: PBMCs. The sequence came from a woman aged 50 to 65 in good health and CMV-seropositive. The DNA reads TGCGCCAGCAGCTTGGACAGGGGGCTCACCGGGGAGCTGTTTTTT. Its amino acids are CASSLDRGLTGELFF.